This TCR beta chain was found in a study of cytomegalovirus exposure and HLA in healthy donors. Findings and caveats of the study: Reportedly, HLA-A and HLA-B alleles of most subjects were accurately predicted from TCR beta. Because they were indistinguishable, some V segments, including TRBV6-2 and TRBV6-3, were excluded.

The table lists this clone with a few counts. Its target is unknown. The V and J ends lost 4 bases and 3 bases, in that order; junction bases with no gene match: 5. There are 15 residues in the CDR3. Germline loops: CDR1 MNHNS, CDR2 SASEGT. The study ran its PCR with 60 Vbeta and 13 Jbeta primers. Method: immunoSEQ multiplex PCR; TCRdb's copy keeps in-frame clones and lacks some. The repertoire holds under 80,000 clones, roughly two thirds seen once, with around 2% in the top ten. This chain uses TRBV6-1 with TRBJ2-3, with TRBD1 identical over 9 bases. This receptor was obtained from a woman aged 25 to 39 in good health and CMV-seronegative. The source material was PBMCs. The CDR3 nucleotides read TGTGCCAGCAGTGCGGACAGGGGAGGGACAGATACGCAGTATTTT. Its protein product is CASSADRGGTDTQYF.